One and the same sample provided the 28 T cell receptor beta chains below, sequenced in a study of neoadjuvant anti-PD-1 for oral cavity cancer (dated by TCRdb to 2020 to 2023). Receptor amplification or capture employed the immunoSEQ multiplex PCR assay. TCRdb holds this immuneACCESS table with in-frame rearrangements only. Some clones are missing; in checked studies, unresolved V genes explain under half, and the rest has no known cause. Present in this sample are over 14,000 clones, 71% of which were seen just once. The leading ten clones occupy about 3.1% of the sample. The sample's time point label, in plain terms: before neoadjuvant nivolumab. The material sequenced was PBMCs, taken before nivolumab (anti-PD-1) treatment. The receptors were gathered from a person aged 40 to 85 with oral cavity squamous cell carcinoma.

V usage is TRBV7-9 and J usage is TRBJ1-5; unclear D gene. This CDR3 comprises 13 residues. The V gene lost 3 bases and the J gene lost 8 bases, with 11 bases spanning the gap. CDR1 SEHNR and CDR2 FQNEAQ come from the germline V gene (reference sequence). The CDR3 nucleotides are TGTGCCAGCAGCTTGGAGACCCCCGAGCCCCAGCATTTT. Protein sequence: CASSLETPEPQHF.

V usage is TRBV5-6 and J usage is TRBJ1-6; maybe TRBD1 (5 bases). The V and J ends lost 2 bases and 10 bases respectively, with 10 bases between them. The CDR3 contains 13 residues. Germline V gene sequence: CDR1 SGHDT, CDR2 YYEEEE. The CDR3 loop is CASSFWQGSPLHF. DNA of the CDR3: TGTGCCAGCAGCTTCTGGCAGGGCTCACCCCTCCACTTT.

This chain links TRBV2 with TRBJ1-1, with D possibly being TRBD1 (5 bases). The germline V gene encodes CDR1 SNHLY and CDR2 FYNNEI. This CDR3 spans 16 amino acids. V dropped 6 bases and J dropped 0 bases, with 17 bases sitting between them. In DNA form, the CDR3 reads TGTGCCAGCAGGACCGGGACGGCAAACATGAACACTGAAGCTTTCTTT. As protein: CASRTGTANMNTEAFF.

The rearrangement uses TRBV5-1 and TRBJ1-4; D is perhaps TRBD1 (5 bases). Deletions cut 4 bases from V and 7 bases from J, with 14 bases between. The germline V gene has CDR1 SGHRS and CDR2 YFSETQ. The CDR3 consists of 14 residues. Written as DNA, the CDR3 is TGCGCCAGCAGCGGCGGGGCTAAGGGTGAAAAACTGTTTTTT. It translates to CASSGGAKGEKLFF.

The sample holds one count of this clone. CDR3 sequence reads: CTSSGEQETQYF. Written as DNA, the CDR3 is TGCACCAGCAGCGGAGAGCAAGAGACCCAGTACTTC. V is TRBV1 and J is TRBJ2-5; the table names TRBD2, a call not compared with the DNA. TRBV1 is deemed a pseudogene. The CDR3 consists of 12 residues.

The rearrangement links TRBV6-1 to TRBJ2-1; D is unresolved. V lost 8 bases and J 0 bases, leaving 14 bases between the germline ends. Germline V CDR1 and CDR2: MNHNS, SASEGT. The CDR3 spans 15 residues. This CDR3 is CASESSKSSYNEQFF. The CDR3 DNA sequence: TGTGCCAGCGAAAGCTCCAAAAGCTCCTACAATGAGCAGTTCTTC.

The chain carries TRBV28 and TRBJ2-1; 11 bases match TRBD1. The CDR3 totals 15 residues. Germline loops: CDR1 MDHEN, CDR2 SYDVKM. V dropped 5 bases and J dropped 6; count of bases not matched to a gene: 6. The CDR3 DNA is TGTGCCAGCAGTATAGGACAGGGGGCGGGCAATGAGCAGTTCTTC. Translated: CASSIGQGAGNEQFF.

The V gene is TRBV9, the J gene TRBJ2-2; 10 bases agree with TRBD2. V dropped 3 bases and J dropped 6; count of bases not matched to a gene: 8. CDR1 is SGDLS and CDR2 is YYNGEE in the germline V gene. This CDR3 comprises 16 residues. The CDR3 DNA reads as TGTGCCAGCAGCGCCAGGTCTAGCGGGAGTGCCGGGGAGCTGTTTTTT. It encodes CASSARSSGSAGELFF.

The chain uses TRBV29-1 and TRBJ2-7, with D possibly being TRBD1 (5 bases). This CDR3 is 13 amino acids long. The V and J ends lost 4 bases and 6 bases respectively, with 16 bases between them. Germline CDR1 is SQVTM and CDR2 is ANQGSEA. In nucleotides, the CDR3 is TGCAGCGTTGGGACAAGGGGTCCCAGCGAGCAGTACTTC. Translated, it gives CSVGTRGPSEQYF.

Here the CDR3 DNA reads TGTGCCAGTAGTGGAACAGGGGGCGTAGAGACCCAGTACTTC. This codes for CASSGTGGVETQYF. The chain carries TRBV19 and TRBJ2-5, with 9 positions matching TRBD1. Germline V gene lookup returns CDR1 LNHDA and CDR2 SQIVND (reference sequence). The CDR3 runs to 14 residues. With 5 bases clipped from V and 4 bases from J, the junction kept 5 bases outside the gene matches.

The chain joins TRBV30 to TRBJ1-4, with D possibly being TRBD1 (6 bases). The CDR3 contains 16 residues. In germline, CDR1 is GTSNPN, CDR2 SVGIG (reference sequence). V dropped 2 bases and J dropped 6 bases, with 19 bases sitting between them. This CDR3 is CAWSFPRGRVDEKLFF. As DNA, the CDR3 is TGTGCCTGGAGTTTCCCCCGGGGGCGTGTGGATGAAAAACTGTTTTTT.

The CDR3 loop reads CASRWTGSNQPQHF. In DNA, the CDR3 is TGTGCCAGCAGGTGGACAGGGAGCAATCAGCCCCAGCATTTT. J is TRBJ1-5 and V is TRBV27; the match to TRBD1 covers 8 bases. CDR3 length: 14 amino acids. The junction had 2 bases not matched to a gene; V was cut back by 6 bases and J by 1 base. CDR1 and CDR2 (germline): MNHEY, SMNVEV (reference sequence).

V gene TRBV7-6 combines with J gene TRBJ2-3; 9 bases line up with TRBD1. J gave up 5 bases and V 4 bases, and 7 bases lay outside the gene matches. The CDR3 sequence is 15 residues long. The germline V gene has CDR1 SGHVS and CDR2 FNYEAQ. The CDR3 loop reads CASSSYRGRVDTQYF. CDR3 in DNA: TGTGCCAGCAGCTCGTACAGGGGGCGAGTAGATACGCAGTATTTT.

Here the CDR3 reads CASSPPGRGTGELFF. CDR3 sequence (DNA): TGTGCCAGCAGCCCTCCGGGCAGGGGCACCGGGGAGCTGTTTTTT. The genes are TRBV9 and TRBJ2-2; tentatively, D is TRBD1 (6 bases). The CDR3 has 15 residues. Germline V CDR1 and CDR2: SGDLS, YYNGEE. The V gene lost 4 bases and the J gene lost 4 bases, with 14 bases spanning the gap.

There are a few counts of this clone. CDR3 in amino acids: CASSSGQGDYGYTF. CDR3 bases: TGTGCCAGCAGCTCAGGACAGGGTGACTATGGCTACACCTTC. The chain is built from TRBV5-8 and TRBJ1-2; 8 nucleotides match TRBD1. From germline, CDR1 is SGHTS and CDR2 YDEGEE. Losses at the gene ends were 3 bases for V and 3 bases for J; bases not matched to a gene: 4. The CDR3 has 14 residues.

The chain couples TRBV27 to TRBJ2-1; 8 bases are a match to TRBD1. J was trimmed by 2 bases and V by 4 bases; bases with no gene match: 13. CDR1 and CDR2 from the germline V gene are MNHEY and SMNVEV (reference sequence). The CDR3 is 18 residues long. The CDR3 loop reads CASSYDRGGWGAYNEQFF. The DNA of the CDR3 is TGTGCCAGCAGTTACGACAGGGGAGGCTGGGGGGCCTACAATGAGCAGTTCTTC.

The V and J genes are TRBV28 and TRBJ2-1; D not certain. Germline values: CDR1 MDHEN, CDR2 SYDVKM. Trimming pared 2 bases from V and 4 bases from J, leaving 15 bases between. The CDR3 sequence is 16 residues long. For the CDR3, the DNA is TGTGCCAGCAGTTTACCCCCCGGTTTCCTATACAATGAGCAGTTCTTC. This translates into CASSLPPGFLYNEQFF.

This clone appeared a single time. V gene TRBV5-1 combines with J gene TRBJ2-7; the match to TRBD2 covers 8 bases. The CDR3 has 15 amino acids. CDR1 is SGHRS and CDR2 is YFSETQ in the germline V gene. V was pared by 5 bases and J by 2 bases, with 9 bases of the junction left unmatched. Written as DNA, the CDR3 is TGCGCCAGCAGTCCGGGAGGCGGGAGGACCTACGAGCAGTACTTC. As protein: CASSPGGGRTYEQYF.

This clone was recorded once. This chain links TRBV25-1 with TRBJ2-1, with TRBD2 matching over 11 bases. V dropped 8 bases and J dropped 3; count of bases not matched to a gene: 12. Germline V gives CDR1 MGHDK, CDR2 SYGVNS. The CDR3 sequence is 17 residues long. The CDR3 region is CASGNEAGLADYNEQFF. In DNA, the CDR3 is TGTGCCAGCGGGAACGAAGCGGGACTAGCGGACTACAATGAGCAGTTCTTC. The entire variable domain, with the rest obtained from reference TRBV25-1 and TRBJ2-1, is as follows: EADIYQTPRYLVIGTGKKITLECSQTMGHDKMYWYQQDPGMELHLIHYSYGVNSTEKGDLSSESTVSRIRTEHFPLTLESARPSHTSQYLCASGNEAGLADYNEQFFGPGTRLTVL.

The J gene is TRBJ1-2, the V gene TRBV7-9, with D unresolved. CDR1 is SEHNR, CDR2 FQNEAQ, per germline (reference sequence). V shed 5 bases and J shed 2 bases, with 6 bases lying between them. The CDR3 runs 12 residues. The DNA for the CDR3 is TGTGCCAGCAGCAAGGTGAACTATGGCTACACCTTC. As protein: CASSKVNYGYTF.

V gene TRBV10-2 combines with J gene TRBJ1-6, with D maybe TRBD1 (5 bases). CDR3 length equals 16 residues. Trimming took off 2 bases at V and 5 bases at J, with 13 bases between the two ends. Germline V gene lookup returns CDR1 WSHSY and CDR2 SAAADI. The CDR3 DNA reads TGCGCCAGCAGTGAGGGGGGATGGGGAGATAATTCACCCCTCCACTTT. This translates into CASSEGGWGDNSPLHF.

V and J are TRBV5-1 and TRBJ1-3; weak D call: TRBD1 (5 bases). Germline CDR1 reads SGHRS; CDR2 reads YFSETQ. CDR3 size: 16 residues. The V end was cut by 2 bases, the J end by 0 bases, with 12 bases between. Here the CDR3 reads CASSFSNDSSGNTIYF. CDR3 in DNA: TGCGCCAGCAGCTTCAGCAACGACAGCTCTGGAAACACCATATATTTT.

The rearrangement joins TRBV28 to TRBJ2-2, with TRBD1 matching over 8 bases. The CDR3 extends over 15 amino acids. CDR1 is MDHEN and CDR2 is SYDVKM in the germline V gene. Trimming at V came to 5 bases and at J to 5 bases, leaving 7 bases not matched to a gene. The CDR3 nucleotides are TGTGCCAGCAGTCTCGGACAGGGAGAAACCGGGGAGCTGTTTTTT. Protein: CASSLGQGETGELFF.

This clone appeared a single time. The chain combines TRBV6-1 with TRBJ2-2; D is uncertain. With 6 bases removed from V and 6 bases from J, the gap between germline ends came to 5 bases. Germline CDR1 reads MNHNS; CDR2 reads SASEGT. This CDR3 is built from 11 residues. CDR3 DNA: TGTGCCAGCAGCCTTGCCGGGGAGCTGTTTTTT. It codes for CASSLAGELFF.

This clone showed up just a few times. The rearrangement links TRBV19 to TRBJ1-2, with 8 positions matching TRBD1. Germline trimming cut 8 bases from V and 1 base from J; bases unmatched to any gene: 3. CDR3 length: 13 amino acids. The V gene's germline CDR1 is LNHDA and CDR2 SQIVND (reference sequence). The CDR3 spells CASRTGLNYGYTF. DNA for the CDR3: TGTGCCAGTCGGACAGGGCTTAACTATGGCTACACCTTC. Based on the CDR3 plus reference TRBV19 and TRBJ1-2, the full variable domain is DGGITQSPKYLFRKEGQNVTLSCEQNLNHDAMYWYRQDPGQGLRLIYYSQIVNDFQKGDIAEGYSVSREKKESFPLTVTSAQKNPTAFYLCASRTGLNYGYTFGSGTRLTVV.

The chain employs TRBV13 and TRBJ1-3; D remains ambiguous. The V gene's germline CDR1 is PRHDT and CDR2 FYEKMQ (reference sequence). The CDR3 totals 12 residues. Trimming shortened V by 0 bases and J by 5 bases, and 2 bases separated the two germline ends. CDR3 loop: CASSLGRNTIYF. Here the CDR3 DNA reads TGTGCCAGCAGCTTAGGCCGAAACACCATATATTTT.

The chain uses TRBV5-1 and TRBJ2-4, with 10 bases lining up with TRBD2. This CDR3 spans 17 amino acids. Unmatched junction bases numbered 14, after V lost 5 bases and J lost 6 bases. Germline-derived CDR1 and CDR2 are SGHRS and YFSETQ. The CDR3 DNA follows: TGCGCCAGCAGACGAACTAGCGGGACCTCTCTGGCAAACATTCAGTACTTC. It encodes CASRRTSGTSLANIQYF.

J is TRBJ1-1 and V is TRBV7-3, with 8 bases lining up with TRBD1. Looked up from germline, CDR1 is SGHTA and CDR2 is FQGTGA. The CDR3 covers 17 residues. Losses at the gene ends were 4 bases for V and 5 bases for J; bases not matched to a gene: 15. The CDR3 coding sequence is TGTGCCAGCAGCTCGACGGGGACAGGTGGAGGTTGGACTGAAGCTTTCTTT. Amino acids: CASSSTGTGGGWTEAFF.